Given below is one T cell receptor (beta chain) in context. Its specificity is not known. Compared with germline, one end of the junction differs, possibly owing to a read error. The sample is drawn from a study of memory CD4+ T cells and cytomegalovirus serostatus. Overall study results and limits: CMV serostatus prediction reached median AUC roughly 0.95, or 0.91 with US-trained model.

This CDR3 region has 14 residues. CDR1 is SQVTM and CDR2 is ANQGSEA in the germline V gene. The sort gate was single viable CD3+CD4+CD8-CD45RO+ cells for memory CD4+ T cells. The data were produced by immunoSEQ multiplex PCR, yet TCRdb's version contains in-frame clones alone and is incomplete. The sample contains under 55,000 clones, roughly four fifths of which appear only once. Input material: memory CD4+ T cells from blood. The receptor's source is an adult in good health and CMV-seronegative. J is TRBJ1-5 and V is TRBV29-1; the D is unclear. CDR3 sequence reads: CSVKEGGSNQPQHF. The CDR3, as DNA: TGCAGCGTTAAAGAGGGAGGAAGCAATCAGCCCCAGCATTTT. Drawing the rest from reference TRBV29-1 and TRBJ1-5, the complete variable domain is SAVISQKPSRDICQRGTSLTIQCQVDSQVTMMFWYRQQPGQSLTLIATANQGSEATYESGFVIDKFPISRPNLTFSTLTVSNMSPEDSSIYLCSVKEGGSNQPQHFGDGTRLSIL.